This TCR beta chain stems from a study of cytomegalovirus exposure and HLA in healthy donors. With 60 Vbeta and 13 Jbeta primers, the PCR was carried out. Clones were read by immunoSEQ multiplex PCR, and TCRdb kept only the in-frame ones, dropping some. The table shows more than 90,000 clones, with approximately 72% occurring only once. Despite likely unrecorded immune exposures, the donors were nominally healthy at the time of sampling. This clonotype was sampled from a woman aged 35 to 49 in good health and CMV-seropositive. Material for sequencing was PBMCs.

The DNA of the CDR3 is TGCGCCAGCAGGACGATTTCGGACGGGAGGAGGGAGACCCAGTACTTC. Its translation is CASRTISDGRRETQYF. The rearrangement joins TRBV5-1 to TRBJ2-5, with TRBD2 identical over 7 bases. J gave up 5 bases and V 5 bases, and 15 bases lay outside the gene matches. This CDR3 region has 16 residues. Germline loops: CDR1 SGHRS, CDR2 YFSETQ.